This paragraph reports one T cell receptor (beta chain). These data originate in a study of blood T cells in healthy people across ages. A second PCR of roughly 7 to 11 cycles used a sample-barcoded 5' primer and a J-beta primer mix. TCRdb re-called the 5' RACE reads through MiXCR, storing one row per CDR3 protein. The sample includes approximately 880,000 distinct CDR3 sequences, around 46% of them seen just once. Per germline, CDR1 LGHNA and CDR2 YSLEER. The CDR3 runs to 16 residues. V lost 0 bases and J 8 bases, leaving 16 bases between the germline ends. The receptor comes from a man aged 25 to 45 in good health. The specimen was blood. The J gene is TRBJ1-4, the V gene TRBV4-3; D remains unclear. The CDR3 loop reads CASSQERAGKGEKLFF. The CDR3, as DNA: TGCGCCAGCAGCCAAGAAAGGGCCGGGAAAGGCGAAAAACTGTTTTTT.